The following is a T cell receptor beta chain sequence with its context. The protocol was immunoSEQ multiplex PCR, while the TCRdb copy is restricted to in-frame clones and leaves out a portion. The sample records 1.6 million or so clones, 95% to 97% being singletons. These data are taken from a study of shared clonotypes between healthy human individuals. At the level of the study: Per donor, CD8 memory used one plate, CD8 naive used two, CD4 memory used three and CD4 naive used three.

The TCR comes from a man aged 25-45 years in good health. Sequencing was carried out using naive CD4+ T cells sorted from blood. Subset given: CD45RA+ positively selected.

The CDR3, as DNA: TGCGCCAGCAGCCAAGATCCTCGTCAGGGGCCCACCGGGGAGCTGTTTTTT. Its protein is CASSQDPRQGPTGELFF. This chain connects TRBV4-1 to TRBJ2-2; D possibly corresponds to TRBD1 (6 bases). Germline CDR1 is MGHRA and CDR2 is YSYEKL. This CDR3 region has 17 residues. The V end was cut by 0 bases, the J end by 4 bases, with 15 bases between.